This TCR beta chain was sequenced during a study of patients and donors after allogeneic stem cell transplantation. TCRdb ran MiXCR on the RT-PCR reads and lists one entry per CDR3 protein. In the table there are over 400,000 distinct CDR3 sequences, under 20% of which are singletons. The receptor comes from a human donor who was either an allogeneic HSCT recipient or a stem cell or donor lymphocyte infusion donor (not recorded which). It is not recorded whose cells these are; they may come from a transplant donor. Material: blood, either unsorted or a sorted T cell fraction (not recorded which).

CDR3 region: CASSFKAGLGQYF. The CDR3 coding sequence is TGTGCCAGCAGCTTTAAAGCGGGGCTTGGGCAGTACTTC. The chain has TRBV7-2 and TRBJ2-7, with 7 nucleotides matching TRBD2. CDR3 size: 13 residues. Germline V lookup: CDR1 SGHTA, CDR2 FQGNSA. After removal of 3 bases from V and 9 bases from J, the junction contained 8 bases not matched to a gene.